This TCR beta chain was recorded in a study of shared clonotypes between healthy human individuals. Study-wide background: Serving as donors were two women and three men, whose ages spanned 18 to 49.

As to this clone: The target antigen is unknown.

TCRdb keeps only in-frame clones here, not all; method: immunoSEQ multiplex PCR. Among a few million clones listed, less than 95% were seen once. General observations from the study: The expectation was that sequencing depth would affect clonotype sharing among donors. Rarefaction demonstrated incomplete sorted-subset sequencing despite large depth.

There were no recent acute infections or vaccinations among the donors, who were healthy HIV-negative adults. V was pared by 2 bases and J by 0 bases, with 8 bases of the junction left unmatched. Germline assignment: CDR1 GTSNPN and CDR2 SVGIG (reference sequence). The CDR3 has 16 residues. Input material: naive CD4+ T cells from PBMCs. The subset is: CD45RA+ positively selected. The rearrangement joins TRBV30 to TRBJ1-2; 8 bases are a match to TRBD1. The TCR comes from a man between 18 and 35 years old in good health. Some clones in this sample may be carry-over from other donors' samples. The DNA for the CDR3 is TGTGCCTGGAGTCTACGGACAGGGACAGCTAACTATGGCTACACCTTC. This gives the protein CAWSLRTGTANYGYTF. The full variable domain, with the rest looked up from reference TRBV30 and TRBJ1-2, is SQTIHQWPATLVQPVGSPLSLECTVEGTSNPNLYWYRQAAGRGLQLLFYSVGIGQISSEVPQNLSASRPQDRQFILSSKKLLLSDSGFYLCAWSLRTGTANYGYTFGSGTRLTVV.